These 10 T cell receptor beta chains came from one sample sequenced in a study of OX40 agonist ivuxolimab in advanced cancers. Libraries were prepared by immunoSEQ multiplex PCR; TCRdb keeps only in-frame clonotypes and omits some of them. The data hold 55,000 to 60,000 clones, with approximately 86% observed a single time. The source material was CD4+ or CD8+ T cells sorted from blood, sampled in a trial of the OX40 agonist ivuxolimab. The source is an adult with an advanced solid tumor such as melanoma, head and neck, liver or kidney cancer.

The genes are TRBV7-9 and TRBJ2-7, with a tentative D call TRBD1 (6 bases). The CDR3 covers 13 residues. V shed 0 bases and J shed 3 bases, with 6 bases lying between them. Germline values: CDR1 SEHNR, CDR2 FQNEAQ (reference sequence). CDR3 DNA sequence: TGTGCCAGCAGCTTAGCAGGGGGCTACGAGCAGTACTTC. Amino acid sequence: CASSLAGGYEQYF. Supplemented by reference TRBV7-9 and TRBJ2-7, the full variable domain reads DTGVSQNPRHKITKRGQNVTFRCDPISEHNRLYWYRQTLGQGPEFLTYFQNEAQLEKSRLLSDRFSAERPKGSFSTLEIQRTEQGDSAMYLCASSLAGGYEQYFGPGTRLTVT.

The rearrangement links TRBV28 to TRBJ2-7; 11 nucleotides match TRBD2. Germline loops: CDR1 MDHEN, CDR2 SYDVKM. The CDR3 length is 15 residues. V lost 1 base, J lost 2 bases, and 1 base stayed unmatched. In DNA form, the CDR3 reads TGTGCCAGCAGTTTATTTAGCGGGGGGGCCTACGAGCAGTACTTC. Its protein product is CASSLFSGGAYEQYF.

The CDR3 sequence: CASSKRTSGIGHEQYF. The CDR3, as DNA: TGTGCCAGTAGTAAAAGGACTAGCGGGATAGGACACGAGCAGTACTTC. The V and J genes are TRBV19 and TRBJ2-7; 12 nucleotides align to TRBD2. J gave up 5 bases and V 4 bases, and 9 bases lay outside the gene matches. The CDR3 extends over 16 amino acids. Germline V gene sequence: CDR1 LNHDA, CDR2 SQIVND (reference sequence).

The CDR3: CASSPMAPFLAPQETQYF. In DNA, the CDR3 is TGTGCCAGCAGTCCGATGGCGCCCTTCCTAGCGCCACAAGAGACCCAGTACTTC. This rearrangement joins TRBV14 to TRBJ2-5; a possible D gene is TRBD2 (6 bases). Looked up from germline, CDR1 is SGHDN and CDR2 is FVKESK. The V and J ends lost 6 bases and 2 bases respectively, with 25 bases between them. The CDR3 spans 18 residues.

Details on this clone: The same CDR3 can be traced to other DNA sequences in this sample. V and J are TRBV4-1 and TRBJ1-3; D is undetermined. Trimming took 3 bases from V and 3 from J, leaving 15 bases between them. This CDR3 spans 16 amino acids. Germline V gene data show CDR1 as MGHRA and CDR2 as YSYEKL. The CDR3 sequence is CASSQEQTAGGNTIYF. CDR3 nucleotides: TGCGCCAGCAGCCAGGAGCAAACCGCCGGTGGAAACACCATATATTTT.

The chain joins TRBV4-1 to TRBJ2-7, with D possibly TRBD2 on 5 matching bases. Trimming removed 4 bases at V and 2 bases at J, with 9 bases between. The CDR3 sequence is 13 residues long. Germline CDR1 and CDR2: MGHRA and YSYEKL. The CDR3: CASSPPGTYEQYF. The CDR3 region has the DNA TGCGCCAGCAGCCCACCCGGGACCTACGAGCAGTACTTC.

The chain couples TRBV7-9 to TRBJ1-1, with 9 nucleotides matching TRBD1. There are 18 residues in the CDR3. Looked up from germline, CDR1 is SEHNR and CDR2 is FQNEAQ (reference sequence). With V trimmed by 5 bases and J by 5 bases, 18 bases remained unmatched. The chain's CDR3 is CASSPWGYRGQVGTEAFF. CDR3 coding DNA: TGTGCCAGCAGCCCCTGGGGGTACAGGGGGCAAGTTGGTACTGAAGCTTTCTTT.

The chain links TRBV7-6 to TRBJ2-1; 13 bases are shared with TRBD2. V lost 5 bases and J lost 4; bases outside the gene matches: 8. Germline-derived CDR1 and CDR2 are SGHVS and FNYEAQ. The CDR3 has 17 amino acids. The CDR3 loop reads CASSNRLAGGVYNEQFF. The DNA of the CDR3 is TGTGCCAGCAGCAACAGACTAGCGGGAGGAGTTTACAATGAGCAGTTCTTC.

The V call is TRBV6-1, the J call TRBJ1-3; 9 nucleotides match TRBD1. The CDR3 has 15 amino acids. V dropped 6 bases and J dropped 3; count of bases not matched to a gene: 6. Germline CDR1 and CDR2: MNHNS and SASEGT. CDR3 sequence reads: CASSTTGGDGNTIYF. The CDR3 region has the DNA TGTGCCAGCAGCACCACAGGGGGCGATGGAAACACCATATATTTT.

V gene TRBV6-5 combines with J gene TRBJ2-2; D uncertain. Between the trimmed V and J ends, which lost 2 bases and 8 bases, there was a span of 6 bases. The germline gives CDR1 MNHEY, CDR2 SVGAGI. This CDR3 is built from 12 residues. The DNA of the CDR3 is TGTGCCAGCAGTTACCCGGAGGGGGAGCTGTTTTTT. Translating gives CASSYPEGELFF.